These 14 T cell receptor beta chains were sequenced from one sample in a study of T cells after yellow fever vaccination. TCRdb redid the calling of the 5' RACE reads with MiXCR, one entry per CDR3 protein. The table lists 300,000 to 400,000 distinct CDR3 sequences, over 8% of them singletons, with around 17% in the top ten. The sample in question was PBMCs, obtained on the day of the first yellow fever vaccination. Source of these receptors: a man aged 18 to 30 who received the YFV17D yellow fever vaccine.

J is TRBJ2-7 and V is TRBV5-1; D not certain. The CDR3 is 12 residues long. V was clipped by 0 bases and J by 5 bases, with 6 bases between them. From germline, CDR1 is SGHRS and CDR2 YFSETQ. For the CDR3, the DNA is TGCGCCAGCAGCTTGGACAGTCACGAGCAGTACTTC. Its translation: CASSLDSHEQYF.

The V and J genes are TRBV7-2 and TRBJ2-3, with TRBD2 identical over 11 bases. V lost 5 bases, J lost 9 bases, and 4 bases stayed unmatched. Germline-derived CDR1 and CDR2 are SGHTA and FQGNSA. The CDR3 runs to 13 residues. The CDR3 is CASSKTSGETQYF. Here the CDR3 DNA reads TGTGCCAGCAGCAAGACTAGCGGGGAAACGCAGTATTTT.

The J gene is TRBJ1-4, the V gene TRBV5-1; D unresolved. Trimming left V 1 base short and J 6 bases short, with 10 bases between. Looked up from germline, CDR1 is SGHRS and CDR2 is YFSETQ. The CDR3 covers 14 residues. The CDR3 bases are TGCGCCAGCAGCTTGAGAGGGAACCATGAAAAACTGTTTTTT. The encoded protein is CASSLRGNHEKLFF.

This clonotype was counted ten times or more. This chain uses TRBV18 with TRBJ2-1; 8 nucleotides match TRBD1. Looked up from germline, CDR1 is KGHSH and CDR2 is LQKENI. Trimming took 6 bases from V and 9 from J; bases not matched to a gene: 7. CDR3 length: 13 amino acids. The CDR3 DNA sequence: TGTGCCAGCTCTCCTGGACAGGGAGGTGAGCAGTTCTTC. Protein: CASSPGQGGEQFF.

This clonotype was detected many times. The CDR3 is CASSLGDRGTNEKLFF. The CDR3 bases are TGTGCCAGCAGCTTAGGAGACAGGGGAACTAATGAAAAACTGTTTTTT. V gene TRBV7-9 combines with J gene TRBJ1-4, with 8 positions matching TRBD1. CDR1 and CDR2 (germline): SEHNR, FQNEAQ (reference sequence). This CDR3 contains 16 residues. Unmatched junction bases numbered 2, after V lost 1 base and J lost 1 base.

The V and J genes are TRBV12-3 or TRBV12-4 and TRBJ1-5; D is possibly TRBD1 (5 bases). V was clipped by 5 bases and J by 7 bases, with 15 bases between them. This CDR3 contains 14 residues. DNA of the CDR3: TGTGCCAGCAGTCCGGGGCTCTCCGCGCAGCCCCAGCATTTT. Translating it yields CASSPGLSAQPQHF.

The CDR3 DNA is TGCGCCAGCAGCTTGGTTTGGGGGGCGAGCACAGATACGCAGTATTTT. Amino acid sequence: CASSLVWGASTDTQYF. V and J are TRBV5-1 and TRBJ2-3; the D call may be TRBD1 or TRBD2 (6 bases each). Germline CDR1 SGHRS, CDR2 YFSETQ. There are 16 residues in the CDR3. Trimming stripped 0 bases from V and 0 bases from J, with 11 bases between. The whole variable domain, remainder taken from reference TRBV5-1 and TRBJ2-3, is KAGVTQTPRYLIKTRGQQVTLSCSPISGHRSVSWYQQTPGQGLQFLFEYFSETQRNKGNFPGRFSGRQFSNSRSEMNVSTLELGDSALYLCASSLVWGASTDTQYFGPGTRLTVL.

Many counts were recorded for this clonotype. V and J are TRBV9 and TRBJ2-2, with 7 nucleotides matching TRBD2. CDR3 length equals 15 residues. V lost 1 base to trimming and J lost 1 base; unmatched junction nucleotides: 1. Germline V gives CDR1 SGDLS, CDR2 YYNGEE. CDR3 amino acids: CASSVPGGNTGELFF. The CDR3 region has the DNA TGTGCCAGCAGCGTACCGGGGGGGAACACCGGGGAGCTGTTTTTT.

The chain recombines TRBV4-1 with TRBJ2-1; maybe TRBD2 (7 bases). This CDR3 has 21 amino acids. V shed 2 bases and J shed 4 bases, with 30 bases lying between them. Germline V gene lookup returns CDR1 MGHRA and CDR2 YSYEKL. This CDR3 reads CASSQKTFRGAAEGLYNEQFF. The CDR3 region has the DNA TGCGCCAGCAGCCAAAAGACTTTTCGGGGGGCCGCGGAGGGACTTTACAATGAGCAGTTCTTC.

This clonotype has a handful of counts. This chain joins TRBV5-1 and TRBJ2-5; 7 nucleotides align to TRBD1. From germline, CDR1 is SGHRS and CDR2 YFSETQ. This CDR3 comprises 13 residues. V was pared by 1 base and J by 5 bases, with 2 bases of the junction left unmatched. This chain's CDR3 is CASSLSRGETQYF. CDR3 DNA: TGCGCCAGCAGCTTGTCCAGGGGGGAGACCCAGTACTTC.

The chain joins TRBV7-2 to TRBJ2-3; D uncertain. V gave up 7 bases and J gave up 4 bases, with 12 bases separating them. The CDR3 extends over 13 amino acids. The germline gives CDR1 SGHTA, CDR2 FQGNSA. The CDR3, as DNA: TGTGCCAGCATTCCTTCTAGGGCAGATACGCAGTATTTT. This sequence encodes CASIPSRADTQYF.

This clonotype was seen a few times. The chain couples TRBV7-2 to TRBJ2-1; D remains unclear. Trimming shortened V by 4 bases and J by 0 bases, and 10 bases separated the two germline ends. Germline V CDR1 and CDR2: SGHTA, FQGNSA. The CDR3 is 15 residues long. CDR3 nucleotides: TGTGCCAGCAGCTACGAACAGAACTCCTACAATGAGCAGTTCTTC. As protein: CASSYEQNSYNEQFF.

This clonotype has just a few counts. CDR3 DNA sequence: TGTGCCAGCAGTTACTCGTCGACAGTCGTGAACACTGAAGCTTTCTTT. The encoded protein is CASSYSSTVVNTEAFF. The rearrangement joins TRBV6-5 to TRBJ1-1, with D possibly matching TRBD1 (5 bases). CDR3 length: 16 amino acids. CDR1 is MNHEY, CDR2 SVGAGI, per germline. Trimming pared 0 bases from V and 0 bases from J, leaving 11 bases between.

This clonotype turned up a few times. V usage is TRBV7-9 and J usage is TRBJ2-1, with D possibly TRBD2 on 5 matching bases. The CDR3 length is 12 residues. Germline CDR1 and CDR2: SEHNR and FQNEAQ (reference sequence). Trimming removed 3 bases at V and 12 bases at J, with 12 bases between. The CDR3, as DNA: TGTGCCAGCAGCTTTTCAGCGGAGCGGCAGTTCTTC. Translating it yields CASSFSAERQFF.